The sequence of this T cell receptor beta chain was determined in a study of blood T cells in healthy people across ages (dated by TCRdb to about 2015). With respect to the entire study: In model experiments, roughly one uniquely barcoded TCR beta cDNA molecule per two T cells was captured by template switching. Age-related changes in TCR beta repertoire diversity were measured in the study by deep sequencing normalized with unique cDNA molecular identifiers. The donors were split into four age groups: young (average around 15 years), middle-aged (about 40), aged (around 67) and long-lived (about 82). To avoid experimental bias, donors of different ages were randomly spread across the sequencing lanes. Using the same blood draw, the study looked at two additional independent replicas of 1 million unique cDNA reads for two donors, one aged 18 to 29 and the other aged 80 or older.

The library came from 5' RACE. Instrument on record: Illumina HiSeq 2500. A second PCR of 7 to 11 cycles was run with a J-beta primer mix and a sample-barcoded 5' primer. A unique molecular identifier was introduced onto each TCR beta cDNA molecule by a template-switch 5' adaptor carrying 12 random nucleotides. Each sample yielded at least 3 million CDR3-containing paired-end reads. First-strand cDNA was synthesized from all RNA with the Mint cDNA synthesis kit, primed by a TRBC-specific oligonucleotide. Following uracil-DNA glycosylase treatment, a first 18-cycle PCR with universal primers M1SS and BC2_uni_R was performed on all cDNA. The authors' pipeline ran thus. For normalization, 1 million high-quality reads, each with a distinct molecular identifier, were randomly selected from each sample. Instead of being binned into consensus sequences, reads with shared molecular identifiers were discarded. MiTCR, set to a Q25 quality threshold and the strictest error-elimination algorithm, was used for CDR3 identification, clonotype clustering and error correction. A nonparametric unseen species model with Euler transformation was used to estimate lower-bound total TCR beta diversity. The raw public reads went through TCRdb reprocessing: fastp at Q25, MiXCR clone calling, in-frame beta chains kept. CDR3 protein duplicates are merged, each entry listing the most common genes and DNA. TCRdb, not the original authors, processed these V and J calls. The sample records about 1.4 million distinct CDR3 sequences, roughly 64% of which are singletons. Of the sample, over 5% falls within the top ten clones.

A remark on this clonotype: The antigen it binds to is not known. No clone much larger than this one lies a single base away; base qualities are absent.

The roughly 39 donors, aged 6 to 90 years, were systemically healthy Caucasian individuals from Russia. About 10 milliliters of peripheral blood were collected from each donor into EDTA-treated Vacutainer tubes. Ficoll-Paque density-gradient centrifugation was used to isolate PBMCs, with at least 6 million per sample. Trizol reagent was used to extract total RNA from the PBMCs, yielding at least 5.5 micrograms per sample. For every donor, an aliquot of PBMCs went through flow cytometry to measure the percentages of naive CD45RAhigh/CD27high T cells. CDR1 and CDR2 are read off the germline V gene as LGHNA and YNFKEQ. The CDR3 covers 14 residues, taking in both the cysteine and the phenylalanine. Only the CDR3 DNA stays, 42 bases, in frame from base 1. The V end loses 3 bases and the J end loses 3 bases, and a stretch of 12 bases separates them. Findings and caveats that apply to the study as a whole: Because profiling used bulk unsorted PBMCs, naive and antigen-experienced compartments could not be compared conclusively. The percentage of naive T cells measured by flow cytometry correlated strongly with observed TCR beta diversity. Observed TCR beta diversity per million T cells fell roughly linearly with age, and a significant reduction was already apparent by age around 39. Total diversity estimates from one million sequenced T cells were considered lower bounds and underestimates. Donor CMV infection status was unknown, potentially confounding age-related changes in expanded clonotypes. Compared with the aged group, the long-lived group had more naive CD4+ T cells, fewer expanded clones and increased TCR diversity, suggesting age selection.

The sample taken for sequencing was blood. The chain is encoded by TRBV4-2 joined to TRBJ2-7, with the D call perhaps TRBD1 or TRBD2, each one matching 5 bases. The clonotype was recovered from a man aged 18-30 years in good health. The CDR3 loop reads CASSHIVGDYEQYF. In nucleotides, the sequence is TGTGCCAGCAGCCATATAGTGGGGGACTACGAGCAGTACTTC.